This T cell receptor beta chain was retrieved from a study of T cells in Graves' hyperthyroidism and ophthalmopathy. The study, taken as a whole, reports: Most expanded thyroid clonotypes above 0.001 also appeared in blood.

Template material for amplifying TCR beta CDR3 regions consisted of RNA transcripts. HTBI primers were used for first-round RT-PCR of the TCR CDR3. TCRdb re-called the multiplex PCR reads with MiXCR, one entry per CDR3 protein. Among approximately 430,000 distinct CDR3 sequences listed, around a sixth were seen once. This clonotype was recorded at least ten times. Its specificity is not known. Germline V gene data show CDR1 as DFQATT and CDR2 as SNEGSKA (reference sequence). The CDR3 has 18 amino acids. V gave up 3 bases and J gave up 2 bases; unmatched junction bases: 16. Researchers defined stable Graves' hyperthyroidism as no ophthalmopathy progression within 18 months.

Sequenced material: blood. The chain has TRBV20-1 and TRBJ2-1; 7 bases are shared with TRBD2. This sequence originates from a woman between 18 and 29 years old with Graves' hyperthyroidism. CDR3 amino acids: CSARGNIVGSGPYNEQFF. CDR3 bases: TGCAGTGCTAGGGGGAATATTGTGGGTAGCGGGCCCTACAATGAGCAGTTCTTC.